This T cell receptor (beta chain) originates from a study of T cells in localized non-small cell lung cancer. Points from the study as a whole: Longer overall survival was linked to higher blood T cell density. Of the top 100 tumor clones, median roughly 60 were in adjacent lung, over 25 among its top 100. Heterogeneity is still possible, as just one tumor region was sequenced. It was uninvolved adjacent lung that showed the highest T cell clonality, exceeding tumor.

Sequencing used immunoSEQ multiplex PCR; TCRdb keeps in-frame clones, though not all of them. Among approximately 1,500 clones listed, approximately 25% were seen once. This CDR3 is 14 amino acids long. Regarding this clone: What it binds is not known.

The genes are TRBV7-5 and TRBJ2-7; TRBD1 reflects the table's D call only, with no check against the DNA. TRBV7-5 is a listed pseudogene. The sequencing used lung tumor tissue, collected before any cancer treatment. This TCR derives from a male donor older than 55 with stage II lung adenocarcinoma. The CDR3, as DNA: TGTGCCAGCAGCTTATGGGACAGAAACTACGAGCAGTACTTC. Encoded protein: CASSLWDRNYEQYF.